A selection of T cell receptor beta chains follows, all from one sample in a study of vaccination and CD4 T cells after COVID-19. What these receptors recognize is not known. TCRdb reanalysed the PCR reads using MiXCR and keeps one entry per CDR3 protein. The data show about 16,000 distinct CDR3 sequences, about 40% seen once. The sequencing used CD4+ T cells from blood, cultured in vitro, collected before SARS-CoV-2 vaccination. These receptors came from a human donor who received a COVID-19 vaccine. Each CDR3 is given with its conserved first and last residue. A D gene is named only where the DNA matches it firmly. Rows may omit the clone size; those that give it use once, few, many or a size class.

v_gene	j_gene	abundance	d_gene	CDR3nt	CDR3aa
TRBV7-2	TRBJ2-5	few	NA	TGTGCCAGCAGCCGACCTGGACAGCTAGAGACCCAGTACTTC	CASSRPGQLETQYF
TRBV25-1	TRBJ2-4	hyperexpanded	NA	TGTGCCAGCAGTGACCCCGGGCCGTTAAACATTCAGTACTTC	CASSDPGPLNIQYF
TRBV20-1	TRBJ2-3	NA	TRBD2	TGCAGTGCTAGGGGGACTAGCGGGGGGGTCACAGATACGCAGTATTTT	CSARGTSGGVTDTQYF
TRBV7-8	TRBJ2-6	few	NA	TGTGCCAGCAGCTTAGCTATAGGAGGTCCTGGGGCCAACGTCCTGACTTTC	CASSLAIGGPGANVLTF
TRBV14	TRBJ1-6	NA	NA	TGTGCCAGCAGCCGGGGGTGGGGAAATTCACCCCTCCACTTT	CASSRGWGNSPLHF
TRBV6-2/TRBV6-3	TRBJ2-5	NA	TRBD2	TGTGCCAGCAGTTACTCAAGGACTAGCGGACAAGAGACCCAGTACTTC	CASSYSRTSGQETQYF
TRBV20-1	TRBJ2-1	NA	NA	TGCAGTGCTAGATCCCCCCGGGGAGGTCAGTTCTTC	CSARSPRGGQFF
TRBV27	TRBJ1-5	NA	TRBD1	TGTGCCAGCAGTTTAACCGGGACAGGGGACGATAGCAATCAGCCCCAGCATTTT	CASSLTGTGDDSNQPQHF
TRBV30	TRBJ2-5	few	NA	TGTGCCTGGAGATTACCGGGGCAAGAGACCCAGTACTTC	CAWRLPGQETQYF
TRBV5-5	TRBJ2-4	NA	TRBD2	TGTGCCAGCAGCGTGCCGGGACTAGCGGGAGGAGCCAAAAACATTCAGTACTTC	CASSVPGLAGGAKNIQYF
TRBV30	TRBJ1-6	NA	TRBD1	TGTGCCTGGACCGTACCGGGACAGGGGGCGCTTAGGGCTAATTCACCCCTCCACTTT	CAWTVPGQGALRANSPLHF
TRBV19	TRBJ1-1	once	TRBD1	TGTGCCAGTAGCCCGACAGGGGGCACTGAAGCTTTCTTT	CASSPTGGTEAFF
TRBV10-3	TRBJ2-3	few	TRBD1	TGTGCCATCAGAGTGGCTGGTGGGACAGGGGCAAATACGCAGTATTTT	CAIRVAGGTGANTQYF
TRBV5-1	TRBJ1-2	NA	TRBD1	TGCGCCAGCAGCCCACCCTCCCCTCAGGGGGCCTATGGCTACACCTTC	CASSPPSPQGAYGYTF
TRBV7-8	TRBJ2-1	NA	NA	TGTGCCAGCAGCTTTGGGGCAGGGACCGGTGAGCAGTTCTTC	CASSFGAGTGEQFF
TRBV30	TRBJ2-5	few	NA	TGTGCCTGGAGTGTACGTGAGACCCAGTACTTC	CAWSVRETQYF
TRBV6-1	TRBJ1-2	few	TRBD1	TGTGCCAGCAGTCCAATTTATGGGACAGGGAACGGCTACACCTTC	CASSPIYGTGNGYTF
TRBV19	TRBJ1-5	few	TRBD1	TGTGCCAGTATCCCCGGAAGGGGACAGGGCGATCAGCCCCAGCATTTT	CASIPGRGQGDQPQHF
TRBV30	TRBJ1-1	few	NA	TGTGCCTGGGCCACGAATATGGGCGAAGAAGCTTTCTTT	CAWATNMGEEAFF